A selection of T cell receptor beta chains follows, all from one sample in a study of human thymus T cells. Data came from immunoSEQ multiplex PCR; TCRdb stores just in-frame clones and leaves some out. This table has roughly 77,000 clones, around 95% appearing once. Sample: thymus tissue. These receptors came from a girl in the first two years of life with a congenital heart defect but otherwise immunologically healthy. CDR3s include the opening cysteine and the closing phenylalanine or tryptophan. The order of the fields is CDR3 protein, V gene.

cdr3_aa: CASSTTDQRVIYGYTF; v_call: TRBV28
cdr3_aa: CASSLNSDTEAFF; v_call: TRBV28
cdr3_aa: CASSSLSEDYEQYF; v_call: TRBV6-1
cdr3_aa: CASSHHQGRHEAFF; v_call: TRBV4-1
cdr3_aa: CASSLEVTPGFYEQYF; v_call: TRBV5-6
cdr3_aa: CASSLRRPSSYNEQFF; v_call: TRBV28
cdr3_aa: CASSQKDRSSTDTQYF; v_call: TRBV7-6
cdr3_aa: CASSVQVLSGNTIYF; v_call: TRBV6-1
cdr3_aa: CASSLTTGQGQETQYF; v_call: TRBV5-1
cdr3_aa: CASSGLRGAQYGYTF; v_call: TRBV2
cdr3_aa: CASSPRSQGSAAGNTIYF; v_call: TRBV4-3
cdr3_aa: CASSKTGNTGELFF; v_call: TRBV6-5
cdr3_aa: CASSQPDSDNEKLFF; v_call: TRBV4-1
cdr3_aa: CASSERRRQGGNTIYF; v_call: TRBV6-1
cdr3_aa: CASSYGAIRLETQYF; v_call: TRBV6-6
cdr3_aa: CASSQANIQYF; v_call: TRBV4-1
cdr3_aa: CASGLVRGGKDTQYF; v_call: TRBV12-5
cdr3_aa: CATSNRLSSYNEQFF; v_call: TRBV15
cdr3_aa: CASSLDKQGRWGEKLFF; v_call: TRBV5-8
cdr3_aa: CASSQDRDTEAFF; v_call: TRBV14
cdr3_aa: CASRGASGQETQYF; v_call: TRBV2
cdr3_aa: CASSQDSQREGLDTQYF; v_call: TRBV14
cdr3_aa: CASSRAYGGVEQFF; v_call: TRBV19
cdr3_aa: CASSFSGISNTGELFF; v_call: TRBV28
cdr3_aa: CATSRDGRPRGRAKNIQYF; v_call: TRBV15
cdr3_aa: CASSHIRDRLYGYTF; v_call: TRBV4-1
cdr3_aa: CASSYSGTGTYGYTF; v_call: TRBV6-5